The clone carrying this T cell receptor (beta chain) was counted only a few times. These data come from a study of spatial heterogeneity in lung cancer. About the study: In raw reads, more than eight appearances on average were recorded for each unique TCR and UMI combination.

Single TCR cDNA molecules each had their own unique molecular identifier. TCRdb re-called the 5' RACE reads through MiXCR, storing one row per CDR3 protein. Among some 21,000 distinct CDR3 sequences listed, about 4.6% were seen once. Time point here: sample taken at primary tumor resection. TCRs were sequenced from unsorted whole RNA of tumor, nontumor lung or PBMC. The CDR3 runs 16 residues. Germline CDR1 reads SEHNR; CDR2 reads FQNEAQ (reference sequence). Trimming took 4 bases from V and 5 from J, leaving 18 bases between them. The sequences come from PBMCs, collected at surgery. The sequence was obtained from a male donor with early-stage non-small cell lung cancer. V usage is TRBV7-9 and J usage is TRBJ2-4; D uncertain. The CDR3 region is CASSSPLGVGENIQYF. The CDR3 region has the DNA TGTGCCAGCAGCTCCCCCTTGGGCGTCGGAGAAAACATTCAGTACTTC.